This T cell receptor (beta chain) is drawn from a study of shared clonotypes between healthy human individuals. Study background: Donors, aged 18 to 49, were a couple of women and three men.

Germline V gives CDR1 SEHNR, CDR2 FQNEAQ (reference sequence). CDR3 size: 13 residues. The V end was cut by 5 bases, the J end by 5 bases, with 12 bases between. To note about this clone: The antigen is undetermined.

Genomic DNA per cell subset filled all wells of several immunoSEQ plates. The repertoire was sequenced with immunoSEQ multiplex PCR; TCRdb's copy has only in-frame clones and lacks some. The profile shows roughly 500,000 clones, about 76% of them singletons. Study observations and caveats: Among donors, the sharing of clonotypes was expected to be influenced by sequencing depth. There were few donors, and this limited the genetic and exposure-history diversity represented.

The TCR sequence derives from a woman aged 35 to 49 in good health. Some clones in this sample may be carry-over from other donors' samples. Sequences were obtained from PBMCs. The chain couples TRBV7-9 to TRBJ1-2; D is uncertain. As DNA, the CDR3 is TGTGCCAGCAGCACCGCCCCTCCGTATGGCTACACCTTC. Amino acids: CASSTAPPYGYTF.